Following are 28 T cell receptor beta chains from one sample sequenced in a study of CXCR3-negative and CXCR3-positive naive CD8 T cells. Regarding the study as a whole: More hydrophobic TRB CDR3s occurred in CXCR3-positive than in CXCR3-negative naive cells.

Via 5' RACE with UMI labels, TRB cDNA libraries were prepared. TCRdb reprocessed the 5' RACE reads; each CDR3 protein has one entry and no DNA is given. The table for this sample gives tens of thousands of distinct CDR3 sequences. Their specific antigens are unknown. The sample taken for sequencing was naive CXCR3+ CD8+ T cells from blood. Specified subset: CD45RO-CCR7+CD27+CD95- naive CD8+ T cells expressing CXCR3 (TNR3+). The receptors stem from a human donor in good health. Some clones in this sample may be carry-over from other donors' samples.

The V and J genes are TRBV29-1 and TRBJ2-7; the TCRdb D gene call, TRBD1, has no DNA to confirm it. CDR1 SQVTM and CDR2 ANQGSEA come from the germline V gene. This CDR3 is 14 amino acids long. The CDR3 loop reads CSVLGPDSSYEQYF.

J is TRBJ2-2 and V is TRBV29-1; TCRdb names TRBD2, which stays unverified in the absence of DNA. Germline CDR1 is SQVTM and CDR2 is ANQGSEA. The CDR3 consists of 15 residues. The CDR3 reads CSVEESGFETGELFF.

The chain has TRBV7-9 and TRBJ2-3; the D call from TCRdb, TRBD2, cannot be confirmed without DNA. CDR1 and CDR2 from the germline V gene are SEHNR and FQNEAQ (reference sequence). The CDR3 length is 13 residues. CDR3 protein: CARREGGTDTQYF. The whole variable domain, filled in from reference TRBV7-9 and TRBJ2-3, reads DTGVSQNPRHKITKRGQNVTFRCDPISEHNRLYWYRQTLGQGPEFLTYFQNEAQLEKSRLLSDRFSAERPKGSFSTLEIQRTEQGDSAMYLCARREGGTDTQYFGPGTRLTVL.

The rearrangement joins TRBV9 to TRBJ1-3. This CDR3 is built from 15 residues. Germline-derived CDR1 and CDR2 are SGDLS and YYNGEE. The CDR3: CASSVWASSGNTIYF.

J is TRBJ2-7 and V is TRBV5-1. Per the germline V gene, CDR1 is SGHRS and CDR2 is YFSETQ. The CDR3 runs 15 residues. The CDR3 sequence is CASSLSLEGSYEQYF.

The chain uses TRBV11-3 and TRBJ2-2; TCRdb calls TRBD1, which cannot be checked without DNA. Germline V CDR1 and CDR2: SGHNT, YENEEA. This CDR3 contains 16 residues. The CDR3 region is CASSLSRGMLAGELFF.

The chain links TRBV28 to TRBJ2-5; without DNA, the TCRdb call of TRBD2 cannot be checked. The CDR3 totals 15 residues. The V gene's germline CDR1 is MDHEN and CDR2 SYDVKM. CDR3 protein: CATRFSGSKSNPQYF.

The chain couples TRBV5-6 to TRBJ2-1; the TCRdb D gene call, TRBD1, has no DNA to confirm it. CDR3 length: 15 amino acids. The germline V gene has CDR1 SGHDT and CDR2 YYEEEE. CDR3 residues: CASSSGTSSYNEQFF.

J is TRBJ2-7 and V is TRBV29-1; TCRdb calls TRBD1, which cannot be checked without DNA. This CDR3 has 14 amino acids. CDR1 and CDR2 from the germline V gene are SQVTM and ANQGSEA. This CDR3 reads CSVETGDSHYEQYF.

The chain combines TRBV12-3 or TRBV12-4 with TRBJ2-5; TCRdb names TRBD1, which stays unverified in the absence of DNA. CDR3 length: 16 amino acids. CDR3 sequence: CASSLGTAPSVETQYF.

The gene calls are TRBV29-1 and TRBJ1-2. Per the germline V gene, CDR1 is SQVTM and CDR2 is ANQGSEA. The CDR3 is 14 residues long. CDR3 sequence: CSVESLGTAYGYTF.

CDR3: CASSLDYDTQYF. J is TRBJ2-3 and V is TRBV7-2. CDR3 length: 12 residues. Germline V gene sequence: CDR1 SGHTA, CDR2 FQGNSA.

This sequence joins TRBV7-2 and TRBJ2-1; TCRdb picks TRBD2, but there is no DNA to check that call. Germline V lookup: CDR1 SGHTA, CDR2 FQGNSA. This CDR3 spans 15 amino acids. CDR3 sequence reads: CASSFGLAGNNEQFF.

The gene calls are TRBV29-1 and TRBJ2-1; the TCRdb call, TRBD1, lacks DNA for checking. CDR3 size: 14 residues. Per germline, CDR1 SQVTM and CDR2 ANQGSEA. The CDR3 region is CSVETTGIDNEQFF.

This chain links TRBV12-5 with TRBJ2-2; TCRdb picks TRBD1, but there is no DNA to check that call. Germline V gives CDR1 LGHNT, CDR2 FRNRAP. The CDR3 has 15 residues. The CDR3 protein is CASGLVQGLTGELFF.

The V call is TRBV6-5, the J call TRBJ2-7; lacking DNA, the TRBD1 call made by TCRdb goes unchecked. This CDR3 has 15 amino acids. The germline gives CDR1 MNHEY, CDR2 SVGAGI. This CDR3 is CASSYPSGGPHEQYF.

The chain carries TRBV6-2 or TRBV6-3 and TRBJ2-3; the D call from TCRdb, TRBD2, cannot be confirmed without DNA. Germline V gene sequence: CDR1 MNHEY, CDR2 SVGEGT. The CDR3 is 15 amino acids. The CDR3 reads CASSYSGGVPDTQYF.

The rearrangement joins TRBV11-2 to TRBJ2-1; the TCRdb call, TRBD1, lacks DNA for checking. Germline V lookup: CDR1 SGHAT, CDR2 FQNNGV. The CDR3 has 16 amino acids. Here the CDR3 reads CASSPGQGIAYNEQFF.

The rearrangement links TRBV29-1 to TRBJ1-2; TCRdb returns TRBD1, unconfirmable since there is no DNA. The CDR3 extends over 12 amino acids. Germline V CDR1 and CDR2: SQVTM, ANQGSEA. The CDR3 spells CSVSGVNGGYTF.

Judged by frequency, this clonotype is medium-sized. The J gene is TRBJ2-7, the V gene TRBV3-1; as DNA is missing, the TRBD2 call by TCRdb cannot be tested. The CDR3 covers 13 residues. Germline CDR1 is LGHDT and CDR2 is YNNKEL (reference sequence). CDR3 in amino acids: CASSQLDWPEQYF.

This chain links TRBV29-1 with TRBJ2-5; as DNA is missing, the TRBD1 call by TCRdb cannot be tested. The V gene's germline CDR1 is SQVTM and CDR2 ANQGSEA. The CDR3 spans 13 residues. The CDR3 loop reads CSVDPSGVETQYF.

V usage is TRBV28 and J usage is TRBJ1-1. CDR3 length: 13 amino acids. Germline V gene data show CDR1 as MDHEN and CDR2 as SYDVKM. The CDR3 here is CASNKGSGTEAFF. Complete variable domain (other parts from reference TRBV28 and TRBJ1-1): DVKVTQSSRYLVKRTGEKVFLECVQDMDHENMFWYRQDPGLGLRLIYFSYDVKMKEKGDIPEGYSVSREKKERFSLILESASTNQTSMYLCASNKGSGTEAFFGQGTRLTVV.

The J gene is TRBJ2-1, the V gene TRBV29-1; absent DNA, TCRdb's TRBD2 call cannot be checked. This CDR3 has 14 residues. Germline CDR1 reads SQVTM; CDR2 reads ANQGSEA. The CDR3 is CSVETILLDSEQFF.

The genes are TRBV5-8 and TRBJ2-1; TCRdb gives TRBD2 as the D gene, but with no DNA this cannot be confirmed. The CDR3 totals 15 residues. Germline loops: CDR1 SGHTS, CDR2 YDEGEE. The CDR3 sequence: CASIKTPPGPWEQFF.

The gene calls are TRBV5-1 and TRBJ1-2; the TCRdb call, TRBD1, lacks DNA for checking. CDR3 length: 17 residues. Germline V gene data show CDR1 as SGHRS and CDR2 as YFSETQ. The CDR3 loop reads CASSLDSVADRDYGYTF.

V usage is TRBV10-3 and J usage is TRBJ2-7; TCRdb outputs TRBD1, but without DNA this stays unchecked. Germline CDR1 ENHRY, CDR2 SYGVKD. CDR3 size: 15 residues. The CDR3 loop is CAISGMDQGYDEQYF.

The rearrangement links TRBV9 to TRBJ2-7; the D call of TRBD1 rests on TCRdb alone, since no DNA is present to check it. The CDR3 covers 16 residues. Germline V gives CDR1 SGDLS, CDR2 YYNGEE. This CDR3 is CASSVETGGASYEQYF. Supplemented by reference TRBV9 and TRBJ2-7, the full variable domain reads DSGVTQTPKHLITATGQRVTLRCSPRSGDLSVYWYQQSLDQGLQFLIQYYNGEERAKGNILERFSAQQFPDLHSELNLSSLELGDSALYFCASSVETGGASYEQYFGPGTRLTVT.

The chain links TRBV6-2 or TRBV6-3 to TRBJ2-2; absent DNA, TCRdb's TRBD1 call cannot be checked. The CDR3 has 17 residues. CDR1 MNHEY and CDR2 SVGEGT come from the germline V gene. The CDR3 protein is CASSYSSGTVNTGELFF.